This TCR beta chain was recovered during a study of blood T cell repertoires in COVID-19. In the study overall: The cDNA or gDNA used as material had been derived from T cells, B-cell-depleted T cells, or PBMCs.

Using immunoSEQ multiplex PCR, the repertoire was profiled, and TCRdb retains in-frame clones only, with some absent. The sample includes about 480,000 clones, approximately 92% of them seen just once. CDR3 size: 15 residues. CDR1 is LGHNA, CDR2 YNFKEQ, per germline. The V and J ends lost 0 bases and 5 bases respectively, with 10 bases between them. Sequenced material: peripheral blood. The chain is built from TRBV4-2 and TRBJ1-4; D unresolved. This clonotype was sampled from a man younger than 35 with COVID-19, enrolled during active disease. CDR3 DNA sequence: TGTGCCAGCAGCCAAGATGCGGGAAGGAATGAAAAACTGTTTTTT. Amino acids: CASSQDAGRNEKLFF.